This TCR beta chain was obtained from a study of OX40 agonist ivuxolimab in advanced cancers. Notes on the research overall: Ivuxolimab, which targeted the costimulatory receptor OX40 (CD134), was an agonistic, fully human IgG2 monoclonal antibody. Intravenous ivuxolimab was administered to patients every 2 weeks at six dose levels: 0.01, 0.1, 0.3, 1.5, 3 and 10 mg/kg. The monotherapy dose-escalation portion (N = 52 patients) of the phase I ivuxolimab trial is reported in the paper. Of the 50 to 55 patients in dose escalation, 19 had hepatocellular carcinoma, about 15 had melanoma, 9 had renal cell carcinoma and 9 had head and neck cancer. Three dose-escalation patients achieved partial responses, one with hepatocellular carcinoma and two with cutaneous melanoma. Patients were allowed to have had prior anti-PD-1, anti-PD-L1 or anti-CTLA-4 therapy, and approximately 40% of the dose-escalation patients had previously received checkpoint inhibitors. Peripheral TCRbeta sequencing aimed to test whether ivuxolimab altered TCR sequence diversity and caused clonal T-cell expansion. A male proportion of 82.7% and a mean age of approximately 58 years, ranging from roughly 23 to 90, were recorded for the dose-escalation cohort. Findings and caveats that apply to the study as a whole: The antigen specificity of the clonally expanded peripheral T cells was not determined. In the 0.1-3.0 mg/kg groups, partial responders were among the patients with the lowest normalized peripheral clonal expansion, particularly in CD8+ T cells. At doses of 0.1 to 3.0 mg/kg, clonal expansion of both CD4+ and CD8+ blood T cells was observed from baseline to week 6. After ivuxolimab, more expanded clones were found on average in CD8+ T cells than in CD4+ T cells. Low levels of normalized T-cell clonal expansion were also seen in some patients who did not respond.

For sequencing of the TCRbeta CDR3 region, genomic DNA was extracted from the sorted cells. The immunoSEQ Assay was used for sequencing of TCRbeta CDR3 regions. Not all clones reach the TCRdb copy of this immuneACCESS table, which keeps in-frame sequences only. Checked studies attribute under half of the gap to unresolved V genes and leave the rest unexplained. The sample contains tens of thousands of clones, approximately 90% of them found a single time. Clones ranked in the top ten supply 1% to 1.5% of the sample. As encoded in the germline V gene, CDR1 is SQVTM while CDR2 is ANQGSEA. Measured from the cysteine to the phenylalanine, the CDR3 is 13 residues long. The retained sequence is limited to the CDR3, 39 bases, with the frame set at the first base. Compared with germline, V lacks 5 bases and J lacks 7 bases; bases without a gene match: 5. Patients with autoimmune disease history or receiving systemic immunosuppression were excluded from the trial. In every dose cohort, peripheral blood was drawn for TCR sequencing at baseline, cycle 4 day 1, and cycle 7 day 1. The samples were taken from a phase I, first-in-human, multicenter, open-label dose-escalation trial of ivuxolimab. Adults with locally advanced or metastatic melanoma, renal cell carcinoma, hepatocellular carcinoma or head and neck squamous cell carcinoma were enrolled in the trial. CD4+ and CD8+ T cells were sorted separately from peripheral blood before TCR sequencing.

In the case of this clone: Its binding antigen is unknown. Base quality data are lacking; no much larger clone is found one base away.

This clonotype originated in an adult with an advanced solid tumor such as melanoma, head and neck, liver or kidney cancer. The V gene is TRBV29-1 and the J gene is TRBJ1-4; 9 nucleotides in the junction match TRBD1. The source material was CD4+ or CD8+ T cells sorted from blood, sampled in a trial of the OX40 agonist ivuxolimab. The CDR3 has the sequence CSVHRQGVEKLFF. The DNA sequence is given as TGCAGCGTTCATCGACAGGGGGTTGAAAAACTGTTTTTT.